This entry lists 25 T cell receptor beta chains sequenced from one sample in a study of control samples from healthy donors and cancer patients. Clones were sequenced by immunoSEQ multiplex PCR, and TCRdb holds only the in-frame ones, with some missing. The sample includes around 120,000 clones, over 85% seen only once; the top ten take over 2.5%. The sample was blood. The receptors derive from a man aged 25-45 years in good health.

The chain is built from TRBV25-1 and TRBJ2-7; 9 nucleotides agree with TRBD1. The CDR3 contains 16 residues. Germline V CDR1 and CDR2: MGHDK, SYGVNS. With 5 bases clipped from V and 0 bases from J, the junction kept 8 bases outside the gene matches. The CDR3 loop reads CASSPRTGDSSYEQYF. CDR3 sequence (DNA): TGTGCCAGCAGTCCGAGGACAGGGGATTCCTCCTACGAGCAGTACTTC.

The chain joins TRBV5-1 to TRBJ2-1, with TRBD2 identical over 12 bases. CDR3 size: 12 residues. V was clipped by 4 bases and J by 13 bases; unmatched bases: 3. CDR1 is SGHRS and CDR2 is YFSETQ in the germline V gene. The CDR3 loop reads CASSLAGGRQFF. The CDR3 bases are TGCGCCAGCAGCCTAGCGGGGGGGCGTCAGTTCTTC.

V gene TRBV5-4 combines with J gene TRBJ2-7; 14 bases map to TRBD2. This CDR3 region has 18 residues. Losses at the gene ends were 2 bases for V and 1 base for J; bases not matched to a gene: 8. Germline-derived CDR1 and CDR2 are SGHNT and YYREEE (reference sequence). In DNA form, the CDR3 reads TGTGCCAGCAGCTTAGGACTAGCGGGGGGCCCCGGTTCCTACGAGCAGTACTTC. Encoded protein: CASSLGLAGGPGSYEQYF.

This chain joins TRBV6-5 and TRBJ1-1; D not certain. This CDR3 has 12 amino acids. Germline V CDR1 and CDR2: MNHEY, SVGAGI. The ends were cut back, 6 bases at V and 4 bases at J, with 9 bases in the middle. CDR3 in DNA: TGTGCCAGCAGGAGTGGTGCCACTGAAGCTTTCTTT. Residues: CASRSGATEAFF.

The rearrangement uses TRBV5-6 and TRBJ1-1; no clear D gene. CDR3 length: 11 residues. Germline V gene lookup returns CDR1 SGHDT and CDR2 YYEEEE. Trimming cost V 4 bases and J 3 bases, with 4 bases left between them. The CDR3 region is CASSPDTEAFF. CDR3 coding DNA: TGTGCCAGCAGCCCTGACACTGAAGCTTTCTTT.

This clone is labeled medium-sized (0.01 to 0.1%). The genes are TRBV4-1 and TRBJ1-1; possibly TRBD1 for D (5 bases). Looked up from germline, CDR1 is MGHRA and CDR2 is YSYEKL. The CDR3 is 14 amino acids. Trimming cost V 1 base and J 5 bases, with 11 bases left between them. The CDR3 coding sequence is TGCGCCAGCAGCCAAGCGGGGGTAGTTACTGAAGCTTTCTTT. Translation gives CASSQAGVVTEAFF.

J is TRBJ2-1 and V is TRBV5-1; 7 bases map to TRBD1. The V gene's germline CDR1 is SGHRS and CDR2 YFSETQ. The CDR3 length is 15 residues. The junction had 5 bases not matched to a gene; V was cut back by 5 bases and J by 0 bases. The CDR3 DNA sequence: TGCGCCAGCAGTACGGGACAGAGCTCCTACAATGAGCAGTTCTTC. This translates into CASSTGQSSYNEQFF.

This clone was detected once. The rearrangement links TRBV11-2 to TRBJ1-1, with D hard to call. Germline CDR1 and CDR2: SGHAT and FQNNGV. With 2 bases removed from V and 1 base from J, the gap between germline ends came to 11 bases. CDR3 length: 15 amino acids. CDR3 in DNA: TGTGCCAGCAGCTTACTTGTCACTAGGAACACTGAAGCTTTCTTT. Its protein is CASSLLVTRNTEAFF.

V is TRBV2 and J is TRBJ2-5, with D unclear. The CDR3 is 15 residues long. Trimming left V 1 base short and J 2 bases short, with 11 bases between. Germline loops: CDR1 SNHLY, CDR2 FYNNEI. As DNA, the CDR3 is TGTGCCAGCAGTGAAGGTGGGCAGTTTCAAGAGACCCAGTACTTC. Protein product: CASSEGGQFQETQYF.

In DNA, the CDR3 is TGTGCCAGCAGCTTAGATGTCACAGGGGAATTCGCCTACGAGCAGTACTTC. It specifies CASSLDVTGEFAYEQYF. V gene TRBV11-2 combines with J gene TRBJ2-7, with 7 bases identical to TRBD1. CDR3 size: 17 residues. Germline assignment: CDR1 SGHAT and CDR2 FQNNGV. The trim removed 0 bases at V and 2 bases at J, leaving 10 bases unmatched.

This sequence joins TRBV5-5 and TRBJ2-1, with D tentatively TRBD1 or TRBD2 (5 bases each). The CDR3 runs to 15 residues. The V gene's germline CDR1 is SGHKS and CDR2 YYEKEE (reference sequence). V lost 2 bases to trimming and J lost 2 bases, with 11 bases between them. CDR3 nucleotides: TGTGCCAGCAGCTTTGGGACCGCCCCCTACAATGAGCAGTTCTTC. This sequence encodes CASSFGTAPYNEQFF.

The rearrangement links TRBV5-1 to TRBJ2-5; D gene ambiguous. The ends were cut back, 1 base at V and 0 bases at J, with 13 bases in the middle. Germline V gene sequence: CDR1 SGHRS, CDR2 YFSETQ. This CDR3 is 16 amino acids long. The CDR3 here is CASSLRPTENQETQYF. CDR3 DNA: TGCGCCAGCAGCTTGAGACCGACCGAGAACCAAGAGACCCAGTACTTC.

This clone was detected only once. V and J are TRBV6-2 or TRBV6-3 and TRBJ2-7; D gene uncertain. The V end was cut by 0 bases, the J end by 6 bases, with 9 bases between. The CDR3 is 13 amino acids. Germline V gene sequence: CDR1 MNHEY, CDR2 SVGEGT. The CDR3 DNA sequence: TGTGCCAGCAGTTACTCTATCCTAGGCGAGCAGTACTTC. Encoded protein: CASSYSILGEQYF.

CDR3 bases: TGTGCCAGCAGCCCAAGTGGCTCCTTGCGGGAGACCCAGTACTTC. It codes for CASSPSGSLRETQYF. This rearrangement joins TRBV11-2 to TRBJ2-5, with D unresolved. The CDR3 loop spans 15 amino acids. V gave up 5 bases and J gave up 5 bases, with 18 bases separating them. Looked up from germline, CDR1 is SGHAT and CDR2 is FQNNGV.

Only one count was recorded for this clone. The chain is built from TRBV5-4 and TRBJ1-1; 7 bases align to TRBD1. V trimming: 4 bases; J trimming: 1 base; junction bases outside the gene matches: 4. CDR1 and CDR2 from the germline V gene are SGHNT and YYREEE (reference sequence). The CDR3 loop spans 14 amino acids. The CDR3 spells CASSVDRANTEAFF. CDR3 coding DNA: TGTGCCAGCAGCGTCGACAGGGCGAACACTGAAGCTTTCTTT.

The genes are TRBV28 and TRBJ1-4, with TRBD1 matching over 7 bases. J was trimmed by 8 bases and V by 8 bases; bases with no gene match: 8. The CDR3 is 13 amino acids. Germline lookup yields CDR1 MDHEN and CDR2 SYDVKM. The CDR3 reads CASAGGQSEKLFF. The CDR3 nucleotides read TGTGCCAGCGCAGGGGGACAATCCGAAAAACTGTTTTTT.

A word on this clone: One end of the junction varies from germline; a read error may be responsible. V is TRBV5-3 and J is TRBJ2-3; D is possibly TRBD1 (5 bases). TRBV5-3 is assigned to the ORF class and has an uncertain function. The CDR3 has 16 amino acids. The CDR3: CVRSFLGLGGTDTQYF. CDR3 DNA: TGTGTCAGAAGCTTCCTGGGGTTAGGGGGCACAGATACGCAGTATTTT.

V is TRBV9 and J is TRBJ1-5; a possible D gene is TRBD1 (5 bases). The germline V and J ends were trimmed by 3 bases and 6 bases, with 13 bases remaining between them. Germline CDR1 and CDR2: SGDLS and YYNGEE. The CDR3 covers 14 residues. CDR3 amino acids: CASSEDGAVQPQHF. The CDR3 DNA sequence: TGTGCCAGCAGCGAGGACGGGGCGGTTCAGCCCCAGCATTTT.

The V call is TRBV15, the J call TRBJ1-6, with 8 bases fitting TRBD1. J was trimmed by 7 bases and V by 3 bases; bases with no gene match: 8. The CDR3 consists of 16 residues. The germline V gene has CDR1 LNHNV and CDR2 YYDKDF (reference sequence). The DNA for the CDR3 is TGTGCCACCAGCAGGTCGTTACGACAGGGGAATTCACCCCTCCACTTT. Translated, it gives CATSRSLRQGNSPLHF.

This sequence joins TRBV11-2 and TRBJ2-3; D unclear. CDR1 SGHAT and CDR2 FQNNGV come from the germline V gene. The V end was cut by 6 bases, the J end by 5 bases, with 15 bases between. The CDR3 consists of 14 residues. The chain's CDR3 is CASSQRSDGDTQYF. CDR3 bases: TGTGCCAGCAGTCAAAGATCCGATGGAGATACGCAGTATTTT.

This sequence joins TRBV19 and TRBJ1-5; 7 nucleotides agree with TRBD1. The junction had 0 bases not matched to a gene; V was cut back by 5 bases and J by 2 bases. Germline-derived CDR1 and CDR2 are LNHDA and SQIVND (reference sequence). The CDR3 totals 13 residues. The CDR3 nucleotides read TGTGCCAGTAGTCAGGGGGGCAATCAGCCCCAGCATTTT. Translated, it gives CASSQGGNQPQHF.

This clone came up once. The chain links TRBV12-3 or TRBV12-4 to TRBJ2-7; the D is unclear. The CDR3 covers 12 residues. Trimming pared 4 bases from V and 1 base from J, leaving 5 bases between. The CDR3: CASSSASYEQYF. The CDR3 DNA follows: TGTGCCAGCAGTTCGGCTTCCTACGAGCAGTACTTC.

The chain has TRBV18 and TRBJ2-3; D tentatively fits TRBD1 or TRBD2 (5 bases each). This CDR3 comprises 17 residues. Per germline, CDR1 KGHSH and CDR2 LQKENI. Trimming shortened V by 6 bases and J by 0 bases, and 19 bases separated the two germline ends. In DNA form, the CDR3 reads TGTGCCAGCTCCCCTCCTGTGGGGGATTCTAGCACAGATACGCAGTATTTT. It encodes CASSPPVGDSSTDTQYF.

This chain joins TRBV5-5 and TRBJ2-3; D call uncertain. There are 14 residues in the CDR3. Looked up from germline, CDR1 is SGHKS and CDR2 is YYEKEE (reference sequence). Trimming cost V 2 bases and J 3 bases, with 10 bases left between them. In DNA form, the CDR3 reads TGTGCCAGCAGCTTAGAAGGATCGACAGATACGCAGTATTTT. Protein product: CASSLEGSTDTQYF.

The V call is TRBV6-2 or TRBV6-3, the J call TRBJ2-2, with 11 bases fitting TRBD2. There are 17 residues in the CDR3. Looked up from germline, CDR1 is MNHEY and CDR2 is SVGEGT. Losses at the gene ends were 2 bases for V and 4 bases for J; bases not matched to a gene: 6. CDR3 loop: CASSYLSGGAGTGELFF. The CDR3 DNA is TGTGCCAGCAGTTACCTTAGCGGGGGGGCCGGCACCGGGGAGCTGTTTTTT.